Shown below are 9 T cell receptor beta chains from a single sample sequenced in a study of blood T cell repertoires in COVID-19. TCRdb's copy holds only in-frame clones and misses some; the assay was immunoSEQ multiplex PCR. The data show 65,000 to 80,000 clones, with around nine tenths seen just once and roughly 5.8% held by the top ten. The specimen was peripheral blood. The receptors stem from a human donor in a cohort sampled during active COVID-19.

This clone appeared a single time. The J gene is TRBJ1-1, the V gene TRBV7-9; possible D gene TRBD1, 5 bases. The germline V and J ends were trimmed by 4 bases and 8 bases, with 11 bases remaining between them. This CDR3 region has 12 residues. Germline lookup yields CDR1 SEHNR and CDR2 FQNEAQ (reference sequence). The CDR3 here is CASSSRGLEAFF. The CDR3 bases are TGTGCCAGCAGCTCGAGGGGACTAGAAGCTTTCTTT.

This clone was observed a single time. V is TRBV11-2 and J is TRBJ1-2; 8 bases align to TRBD1. Per germline, CDR1 SGHAT and CDR2 FQNNGV. V was pared by 5 bases and J by 4 bases, with 6 bases of the junction left unmatched. The CDR3 extends over 14 amino acids. In DNA, the CDR3 is TGTGCCAGCAGCCATGAGACAGGGGCCTATGGCTACACCTTC. It yields the protein CASSHETGAYGYTF.

The chain has TRBV5-1 and TRBJ2-1; 14 bases fit TRBD2. V was pared by 2 bases and J by 3 bases, with 10 bases of the junction left unmatched. Per the germline V gene, CDR1 is SGHRS and CDR2 is YFSETQ. The CDR3 spans 19 residues. In DNA form, the CDR3 reads TGCGCCAGCAGCTTCTCCGGGACTAGCGGGGGCCGCGGCTACAATGAGCAGTTCTTC. The encoded protein is CASSFSGTSGGRGYNEQFF. Using reference TRBV5-1 and TRBJ2-1 for the parts outside the CDR3, the full variable domain is KAGVTQTPRYLIKTRGQQVTLSCSPISGHRSVSWYQQTPGQGLQFLFEYFSETQRNKGNFPGRFSGRQFSNSRSEMNVSTLELGDSALYLCASSFSGTSGGRGYNEQFFGPGTRLTVL.

The chain is built from TRBV12-3 or TRBV12-4 and TRBJ2-1; D is possibly TRBD2 (6 bases). V was trimmed by 6 bases and J by 5 bases, leaving 11 bases between them. The CDR3 consists of 13 residues. The CDR3 sequence: CASSPRLDNEQFF. CDR3 DNA: TGTGCCAGCAGCCCCCGACTAGACAATGAGCAGTTCTTC.

The chain employs TRBV6-2 or TRBV6-3 and TRBJ2-3, with TRBD2 matching 8 bases. This CDR3 comprises 15 residues. Trimming removed 5 bases from V and 1 base from J; junction bases left unmatched: 5. CDR1 is MNHEY and CDR2 is SVGEGT in the germline V gene. In DNA, the CDR3 is TGTGCCAGCAGTCTAGCGGGTGAACGCACAGATACGCAGTATTTT. It codes for CASSLAGERTDTQYF.

This clone has only one observation. This chain connects TRBV2 to TRBJ1-1; 9 positions agree with TRBD1. Germline assignment: CDR1 SNHLY and CDR2 FYNNEI. After removal of 8 bases from V and 1 base from J, the junction contained 5 bases not matched to a gene. The CDR3 has 14 amino acids. CDR3 amino acids: CASPSGQGNTEAFF. The DNA for the CDR3 is TGTGCCAGCCCCTCGGGACAGGGGAACACTGAAGCTTTCTTT.

This clone has just a few counts. The chain couples TRBV7-9 to TRBJ2-1; 7 bases line up with TRBD2. Germline V CDR1 and CDR2: SEHNR, FQNEAQ (reference sequence). This CDR3 is 12 amino acids long. The V segment lost 0 bases and the J segment 10 bases; nucleotides outside the gene matches: 0. DNA of the CDR3: TGTGCCAGCAGCTTAGCTAGCGGGGAGCAGTTCTTC. This gives the protein CASSLASGEQFF.

The chain has TRBV19 and TRBJ2-2, with D tentatively TRBD2 (6 bases). The V and J ends lost 5 bases and 4 bases respectively, with 14 bases between them. This CDR3 region has 15 residues. Germline V lookup: CDR1 LNHDA, CDR2 SQIVND (reference sequence). CDR3 in amino acids: CASSLLRRGTGELFF. DNA for the CDR3: TGTGCCAGTAGTCTCCTCAGGAGGGGCACCGGGGAGCTGTTTTTT.

This chain joins TRBV5-1 and TRBJ1-4, with D perhaps matching TRBD1 (5 bases). This CDR3 has 18 residues. The V end was cut by 4 bases, the J end by 7 bases, with 26 bases between. CDR1 and CDR2 from the germline V gene are SGHRS and YFSETQ. CDR3 in amino acids: CASSKLSFRDWNSEKLFF. In DNA form, the CDR3 reads TGCGCCAGCAGCAAGTTGAGCTTCCGGGACTGGAATAGTGAAAAACTGTTTTTT. Filled out from reference TRBV5-1 and TRBJ1-4, the complete variable domain reads KAGVTQTPRYLIKTRGQQVTLSCSPISGHRSVSWYQQTPGQGLQFLFEYFSETQRNKGNFPGRFSGRQFSNSRSEMNVSTLELGDSALYLCASSKLSFRDWNSEKLFFGSGTQLSVL.